This T cell receptor beta chain was observed in a study of cytomegalovirus exposure and HLA in healthy donors. Study details: Earlier results showed 117 million unique TCR beta sequences derived from approximately 170 million T cells. Study-level points and caveats: Later on, a genetic analysis was performed. It linked a missense variant in DCLRE1C with V- and J-gene trimming of TCR beta. Later work associated roughly 15,000 TCR beta sequences with HLA alleles at 0.05 false discovery rate.

PCR involved 60 Vbeta and 13 Jbeta primers. Sequencing used immunoSEQ multiplex PCR; TCRdb keeps in-frame clones, though not all of them. The sample lists over 100,000 clones; just under 70% were seen once. With respect to this clone: Antigen: not known.

Germline V gives CDR1 MNHNY, CDR2 SVGAGI (reference sequence). J gave up 1 base and V 0 bases, and 2 bases lay outside the gene matches. The CDR3 extends over 16 amino acids. This receptor was taken from a woman aged 70-85 years in good health and CMV-seropositive. J is TRBJ2-7 and V is TRBV6-6; 11 nucleotides line up with TRBD1. The sequencing sample was made of PBMCs. The CDR3 reads CASSYSGQGASYEQYF. The DNA of the CDR3 is TGTGCCAGCAGTTACTCAGGACAGGGGGCTTCCTACGAGCAGTACTTC.